Sequencing of this TCR beta chain was carried out in a study of T cell clusters in autoimmune cytopenias. TRB rearrangements were amplified by touch-down multiplex PCR with mixed TRB-A/B primers. TCRdb reanalyzed the multiplex PCR reads, giving one entry per CDR3 protein sequence and no DNA. The repertoire shows under 7,500 distinct CDR3 sequences; the top ten hold under 25%. Study-wide findings and caveats: Active autoimmune hepatitis patients had approximately 3.2-fold fewer exclusive TRB clusters than healthy donors.

This clonotype is identified as medium-sized from frequency. Its cognate antigen is unknown. Each sample's input was 250 ng genomic DNA, 38,000 or so genome equivalents. These records were also assigned to another study, of T cell repertoires in aging, cancer and after chemotherapy. From that study: Across the chemotherapy interval, each cancer cohort showed higher median generation probability, suggesting thymic rebound.

This sequence was found in a human donor in good health. Material: peripheral blood.

CDR3: CASSGGGSYNEQFF. The V gene is TRBV27, the J gene TRBJ2-1; the D call from TCRdb, TRBD1, cannot be confirmed without DNA. CDR3 size: 14 residues. Germline CDR1 reads MNHEY; CDR2 reads SMNVEV (reference sequence).